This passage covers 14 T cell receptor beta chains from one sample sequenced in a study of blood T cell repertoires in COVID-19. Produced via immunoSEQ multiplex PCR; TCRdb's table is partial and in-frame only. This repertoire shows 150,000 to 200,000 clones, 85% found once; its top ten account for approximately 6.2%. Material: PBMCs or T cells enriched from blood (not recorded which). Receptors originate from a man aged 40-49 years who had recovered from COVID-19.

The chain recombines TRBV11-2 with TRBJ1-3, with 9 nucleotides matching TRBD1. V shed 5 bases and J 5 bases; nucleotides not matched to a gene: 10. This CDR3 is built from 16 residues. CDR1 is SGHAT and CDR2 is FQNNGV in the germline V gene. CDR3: CASSRSMTGGRNTIYF. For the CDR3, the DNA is TGTGCCAGCAGCAGATCTATGACAGGGGGAAGAAACACCATATATTTT.

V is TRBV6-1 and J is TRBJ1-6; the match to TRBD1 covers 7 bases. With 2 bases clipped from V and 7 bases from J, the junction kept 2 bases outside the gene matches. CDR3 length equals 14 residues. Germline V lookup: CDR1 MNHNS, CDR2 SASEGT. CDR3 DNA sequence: TGTGCCAGCAGTGAAAGGGGACAGAATTCACCCCTCCACTTT. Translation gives CASSERGQNSPLHF.

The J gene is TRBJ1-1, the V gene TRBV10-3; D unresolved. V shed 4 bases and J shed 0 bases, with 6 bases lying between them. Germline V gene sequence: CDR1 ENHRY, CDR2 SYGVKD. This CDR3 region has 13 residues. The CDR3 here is CAISGSMNTEAFF. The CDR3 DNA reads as TGTGCCATCAGTGGAAGCATGAACACTGAAGCTTTCTTT.

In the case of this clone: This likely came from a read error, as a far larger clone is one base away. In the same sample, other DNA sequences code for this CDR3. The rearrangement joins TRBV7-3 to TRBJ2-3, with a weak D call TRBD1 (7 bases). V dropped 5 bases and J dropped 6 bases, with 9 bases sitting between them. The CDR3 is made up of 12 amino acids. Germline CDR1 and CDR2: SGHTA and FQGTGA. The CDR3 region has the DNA TGTGCCAGCAGCCCAGGGGGGGATACGCAGTATTTT. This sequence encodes CASSPGGDTQYF.

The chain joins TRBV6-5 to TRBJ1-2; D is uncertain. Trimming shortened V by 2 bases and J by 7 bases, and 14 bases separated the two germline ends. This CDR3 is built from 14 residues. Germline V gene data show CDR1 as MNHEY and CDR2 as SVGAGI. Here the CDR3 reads CASSYGALGGGYTF. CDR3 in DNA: TGTGCCAGCAGTTACGGCGCCCTGGGAGGTGGCTACACCTTC.

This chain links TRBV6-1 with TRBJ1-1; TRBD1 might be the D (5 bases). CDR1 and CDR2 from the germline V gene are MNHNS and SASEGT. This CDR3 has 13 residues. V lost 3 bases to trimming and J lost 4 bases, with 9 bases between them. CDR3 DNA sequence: TGTGCCAGCAGTGACGGGGGAGGCACTGAAGCTTTCTTT. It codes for CASSDGGGTEAFF.

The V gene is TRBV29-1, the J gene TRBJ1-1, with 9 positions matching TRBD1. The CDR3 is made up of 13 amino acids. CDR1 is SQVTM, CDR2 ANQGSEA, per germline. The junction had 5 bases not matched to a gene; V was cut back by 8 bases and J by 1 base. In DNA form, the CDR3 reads TGCAGCACATGGACAGGGGAGAACACTGAAGCTTTCTTT. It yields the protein CSTWTGENTEAFF.

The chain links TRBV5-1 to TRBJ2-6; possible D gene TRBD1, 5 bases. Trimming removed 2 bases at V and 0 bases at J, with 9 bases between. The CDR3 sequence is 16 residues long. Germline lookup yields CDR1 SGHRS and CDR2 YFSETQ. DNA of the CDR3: TGCGCCAGCAGCTTTGGCGACAGCTCTGGGGCCAACGTCCTGACTTTC. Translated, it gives CASSFGDSSGANVLTF.

The CDR3 DNA sequence: TGTGCCAGCAGCGTCTCACAGAGCTCCTATAATTCACCCCTCCACTTT. Translated: CASSVSQSSYNSPLHF. The chain carries TRBV2 and TRBJ1-6; D gene unclear. The CDR3 loop spans 16 amino acids. V lost 6 bases, J lost 0 bases, and 12 bases lay in between. The germline gives CDR1 SNHLY, CDR2 FYNNEI.

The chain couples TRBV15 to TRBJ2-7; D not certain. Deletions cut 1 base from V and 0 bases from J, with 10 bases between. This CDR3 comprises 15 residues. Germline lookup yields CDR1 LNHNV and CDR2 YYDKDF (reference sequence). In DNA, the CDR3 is TGTGCCACCAGCAGAGCAGGATTCAACTCCTACGAGCAGTACTTC. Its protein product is CATSRAGFNSYEQYF.

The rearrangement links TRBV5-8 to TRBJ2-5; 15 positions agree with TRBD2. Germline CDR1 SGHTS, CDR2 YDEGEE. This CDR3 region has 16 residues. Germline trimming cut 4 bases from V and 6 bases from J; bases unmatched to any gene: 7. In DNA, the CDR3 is TGTGCCAGCAGCCCCTGGGGACTAGCGGGGGGACAGACCCAGTACTTC. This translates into CASSPWGLAGGQTQYF.

DNA for the CDR3: TGTGCCAGCAGCTTGAAGGGGCGTGAGGACTATGGCTACACCTTC. This gives the protein CASSLKGREDYGYTF. This chain connects TRBV7-9 to TRBJ1-2; D possibly corresponds to TRBD1 (5 bases). Germline CDR1 is SEHNR and CDR2 is FQNEAQ (reference sequence). This CDR3 region has 15 residues. V shed 3 bases and J shed 3 bases, with 14 bases lying between them. Filled out from reference TRBV7-9 and TRBJ1-2, the complete variable domain reads DTGVSQNPRHKITKRGQNVTFRCDPISEHNRLYWYRQTLGQGPEFLTYFQNEAQLEKSRLLSDRFSAERPKGSFSTLEIQRTEQGDSAMYLCASSLKGREDYGYTFGSGTRLTVV.

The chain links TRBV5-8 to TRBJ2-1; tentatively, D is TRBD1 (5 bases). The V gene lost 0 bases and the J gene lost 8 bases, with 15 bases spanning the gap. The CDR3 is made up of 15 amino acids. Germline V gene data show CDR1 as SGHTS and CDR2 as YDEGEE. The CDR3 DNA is TGTGCCAGCAGCTTGGGGCAGGGAATCAACCATGAGCAGTTCTTC. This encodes CASSLGQGINHEQFF.

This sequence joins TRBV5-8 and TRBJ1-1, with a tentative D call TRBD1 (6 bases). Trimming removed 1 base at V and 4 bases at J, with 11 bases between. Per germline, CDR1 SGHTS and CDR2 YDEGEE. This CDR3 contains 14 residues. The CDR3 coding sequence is TGTGCCAGCAGCTTGTCAGGGGCTGGCACTGAAGCTTTCTTT. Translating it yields CASSLSGAGTEAFF.